One and the same sample provided the 10 T cell receptor beta chains below, sequenced in a study of somatic mutations in cytotoxic T cells in rheumatoid arthritis. The table came from immunoSEQ multiplex PCR; TCRdb's copy has only in-frame clones and leaves some out. The sample includes roughly 15,000 clones, over 75% of them seen just once. The sample comprised CD8+ T cells sorted from blood. Source of these receptors: an adult with rheumatoid arthritis.

The chain has TRBV6-4 and TRBJ2-1; 13 positions agree with TRBD2. The CDR3 is made up of 15 amino acids. V shed 8 bases and J 6 bases; nucleotides not matched to a gene: 7. CDR1 is MRHNA, CDR2 SNTAGT, per germline. The CDR3 DNA reads as TGTGCCAGCCAGACTAGCGGGGGGCCTTCCAATGAGCAGTTCTTC. Amino acid sequence: CASQTSGGPSNEQFF.

J is TRBJ2-3 and V is TRBV13, with 9 bases fitting TRBD2. The CDR3 length is 15 residues. The germline gives CDR1 PRHDT, CDR2 FYEKMQ (reference sequence). V trimming: 3 bases; J trimming: 4 bases; junction bases outside the gene matches: 5. The CDR3 loop reads CASSLRGGSPDTQYF. CDR3 sequence (DNA): TGTGCCAGCAGCTTGCGGGGGGGAAGCCCAGATACGCAGTATTTT.

The V call is TRBV12-5, the J call TRBJ1-2; 8 nucleotides align to TRBD1. This CDR3 is built from 13 residues. CDR1 LGHNT and CDR2 FRNRAP come from the germline V gene. The ends lost 3 bases at V and 7 bases at J; junction bases unmatched: 4. The CDR3, as DNA: TGTGCTAGTGGTTTCTCGACAGGGGTTGGCTACACCTTC. As protein: CASGFSTGVGYTF.

The V gene is TRBV5-1, the J gene TRBJ2-1; 8 nucleotides match TRBD2. CDR1 is SGHRS and CDR2 is YFSETQ in the germline V gene. V lost 1 base and J lost 4; bases outside the gene matches: 4. The length of the CDR3 is 15 residues. This chain's CDR3 is CASSLSGGNYNEQFF. CDR3 nucleotides: TGCGCCAGCAGCTTGAGCGGGGGAAATTACAATGAGCAGTTCTTC. The full variable domain, its missing parts supplied by reference TRBV5-1 and TRBJ2-1, is KAGVTQTPRYLIKTRGQQVTLSCSPISGHRSVSWYQQTPGQGLQFLFEYFSETQRNKGNFPGRFSGRQFSNSRSEMNVSTLELGDSALYLCASSLSGGNYNEQFFGPGTRLTVL.

The chain uses TRBV5-6 and TRBJ1-3, with a weak D call TRBD1 (5 bases). The length of the CDR3 is 15 residues. The V gene's germline CDR1 is SGHDT and CDR2 YYEEEE. V shed 0 bases and J shed 1 base, with 8 bases lying between them. CDR3 sequence: CASSLVGDSGNTIYF. The CDR3 DNA reads TGTGCCAGCAGCTTGGTGGGGGATTCTGGAAACACCATATATTTT. The entire variable domain, with the rest obtained from reference TRBV5-6 and TRBJ1-3, is as follows: DAGVTQSPTHLIKTRGQQVTLRCSPKSGHDTVSWYQQALGQGPQFIFQYYEEEERQRGNFPDRFSGHQFPNYSSELNVNALLLGDSALYLCASSLVGDSGNTIYFGEGSWLTVV.

The chain joins TRBV5-1 to TRBJ2-3; the match to TRBD2 covers 12 bases. V shed 4 bases, J shed 2 bases, and the junction held 8 bases outside the gene matches. The V gene's germline CDR1 is SGHRS and CDR2 YFSETQ. The CDR3 runs to 17 residues. The CDR3 loop reads CASSRFGLAGTTDTQYF. The DNA of the CDR3 is TGCGCCAGCAGCCGCTTCGGACTAGCGGGGACCACAGATACGCAGTATTTT.

V gene TRBV4-1 combines with J gene TRBJ2-2; a weak D match, TRBD2 (6 bases). CDR3 size: 17 residues. V shed 0 bases and J shed 0 bases, with 11 bases lying between them. Germline values: CDR1 MGHRA, CDR2 YSYEKL. The CDR3, as DNA: TGCGCCAGCAGCCAAGAATCACGGGGGACGAACACCGGGGAGCTGTTTTTT. Amino acid sequence: CASSQESRGTNTGELFF.

The chain has TRBV19 and TRBJ2-2; D is undetermined. This CDR3 region has 13 residues. V shed 7 bases and J shed 1 base, with 7 bases lying between them. Germline V CDR1 and CDR2: LNHDA, SQIVND (reference sequence). CDR3 in amino acids: CASNGVNTGELFF. The CDR3 nucleotides read TGTGCCAGTAATGGGGTGAACACCGGGGAGCTGTTTTTT.

This rearrangement joins TRBV2 to TRBJ1-2; possibly TRBD1 for D (6 bases). V was trimmed by 0 bases and J by 3 bases, leaving 8 bases between them. This CDR3 has 14 residues. In germline, CDR1 is SNHLY, CDR2 FYNNEI. DNA of the CDR3: TGTGCCAGCAGTGAAGCAGGGGGGGACTATGGCTACACCTTC. This sequence encodes CASSEAGGDYGYTF.

The chain uses TRBV2 and TRBJ1-1; D remains ambiguous. The V and J ends lost 6 bases and 8 bases respectively, with 7 bases between them. Germline V gene sequence: CDR1 SNHLY, CDR2 FYNNEI. The CDR3 consists of 10 residues. DNA for the CDR3: TGTGCCAGCAGGGGCGGAGAAGCTTTCTTT. Protein sequence: CASRGGEAFF.